The clone carrying this TCR beta chain was seen a single time. Here immunoSEQ multiplex PCR was the method, and the copy in TCRdb shows in-frame clones only, minus some. The data contain a few hundred thousand clones, 90% of them singletons. The data originate from a study of blood T cell repertoires in COVID-19. Germline V gene data show CDR1 as SGHAT and CDR2 as FQNNGV. Trimming pared 1 base from V and 1 base from J, leaving 7 bases between. The CDR3 loop spans 14 amino acids. Patients in Seattle were enrolled during active infection, then followed longitudinally. This chain uses TRBV11-2 with TRBJ1-1; D gene uncertain. What was sequenced was peripheral blood. This receptor was identified in a woman aged 60 to 75 with COVID-19, enrolled during active disease. The CDR3 nucleotides read TGTGCCAGCAGCTTAGCGCAGGAGAACACTGAAGCTTTCTTT. Translated, it gives CASSLAQENTEAFF.